The clone carrying this T cell receptor (beta chain) appeared a single time. At deep level, the assay was performed. Profiling relied on immunoSEQ multiplex PCR, and the TCRdb table lists in-frame clones only, not all of them. The profile shows 1,500,000 or so clones, approximately 98.5% of them singletons. Healthy adults negative for HIV, lacking recent acute infections or vaccinations, served as donors. The data originate from a study of shared clonotypes between healthy human individuals. Germline CDR1 is SGHRS and CDR2 is YFSETQ. Unmatched junction bases numbered 16, after V lost 3 bases and J lost 3 bases. The CDR3 covers 19 residues.

The clonotype originates from a man younger than 40 in good health. The sequencing sample was made of naive CD4+ T cells sorted from blood. This sample's subset: CD45RA+ positively selected. The chain joins TRBV5-1 to TRBJ2-2, with 8 bases aligning to TRBD1. The CDR3 DNA follows: TGCGCCAGCAGCTCCGGCTGGGCGTTTCAGGGGGCGGACACCGGGGAGCTGTTTTTT. Translation: CASSSGWAFQGADTGELFF. Looking up the rest from reference TRBV5-1 and TRBJ2-2 gives the full variable domain: KAGVTQTPRYLIKTRGQQVTLSCSPISGHRSVSWYQQTPGQGLQFLFEYFSETQRNKGNFPGRFSGRQFSNSRSEMNVSTLELGDSALYLCASSSGWAFQGADTGELFFGEGSRLTVL.